This TCR beta chain was sequenced for a study of T-cell memory formation after mild COVID-19. Findings and limits, study-wide: Cross-reactive memory seemingly joined, as some responding clones were found in pre-infection memory.

This CDR3 is 14 amino acids long. Germline values: CDR1 SGHRS, CDR2 YFSETQ. With V trimmed by 2 bases and J by 4 bases, 4 bases remained unmatched. Constant-segment primers and 5'RACE yielded cDNA libraries for TCR alpha and TCR beta, each carrying sample barcodes and UMIs. MiXCR, applied by TCRdb to the 5' RACE reads, yields one record per CDR3 protein. The sample contains a few hundred thousand distinct CDR3 sequences, 8.2% of which appear only once. Ten or more counts support this clonotype. Antigen specificity is unknown. Sequenced input: PBMCs or a T cell subset sorted from them (not recorded which). The chain couples TRBV5-1 to TRBJ2-3, with TRBD1 identical over 7 bases. This TCR was recovered from a man aged 18 to 35 who had mild COVID-19 (a few samples of this study predate the infection). Cell type and time point are not known. The CDR3 protein is CASSLTGQADTQYF. The CDR3 DNA is TGCGCCAGCAGCTTAACAGGACAGGCAGATACGCAGTATTTT.